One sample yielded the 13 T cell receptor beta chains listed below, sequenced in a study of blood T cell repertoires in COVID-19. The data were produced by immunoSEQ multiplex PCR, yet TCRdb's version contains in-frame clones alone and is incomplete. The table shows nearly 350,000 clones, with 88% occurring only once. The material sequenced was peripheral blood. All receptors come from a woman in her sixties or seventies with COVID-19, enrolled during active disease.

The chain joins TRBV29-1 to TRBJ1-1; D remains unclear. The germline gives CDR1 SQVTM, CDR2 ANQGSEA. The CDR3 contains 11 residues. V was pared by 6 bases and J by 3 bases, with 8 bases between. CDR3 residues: CSVSLDTEAFF. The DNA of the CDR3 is TGCAGCGTCTCCCTTGACACTGAAGCTTTCTTT.

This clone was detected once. The CDR3 here is CASSPGGSDTGELFF. In nucleotides, the CDR3 is TGTGCCAGCAGTCCGGGAGGGTCAGACACCGGGGAGCTGTTTTTT. This sequence joins TRBV7-2 and TRBJ2-2, with TRBD2 matching 8 bases. Trimming took 6 bases from V and 3 from J; bases not matched to a gene: 6. The CDR3 spans 15 residues. Germline-derived CDR1 and CDR2 are SGHTA and FQGNSA.

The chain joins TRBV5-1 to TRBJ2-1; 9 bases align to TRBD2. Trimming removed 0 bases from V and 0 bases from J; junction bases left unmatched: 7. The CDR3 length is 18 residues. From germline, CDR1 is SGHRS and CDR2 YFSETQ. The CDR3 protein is CASSLGVSGGYSYNEQFF. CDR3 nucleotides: TGCGCCAGCAGCTTGGGTGTTAGCGGGGGATACTCCTACAATGAGCAGTTCTTC.

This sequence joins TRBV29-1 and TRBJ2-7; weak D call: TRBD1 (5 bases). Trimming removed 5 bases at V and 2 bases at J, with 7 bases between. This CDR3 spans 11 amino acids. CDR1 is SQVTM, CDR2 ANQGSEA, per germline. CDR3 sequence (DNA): TGCAGCGTTACCAGGGCCTACGAGCAGTACTTC. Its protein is CSVTRAYEQYF.

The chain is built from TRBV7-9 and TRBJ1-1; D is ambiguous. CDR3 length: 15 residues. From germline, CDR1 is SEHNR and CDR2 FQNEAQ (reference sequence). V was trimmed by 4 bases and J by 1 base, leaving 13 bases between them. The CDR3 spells CASSSYKTPNTEAFF. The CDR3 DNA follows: TGTGCCAGCAGCTCATATAAGACACCGAACACTGAAGCTTTCTTT. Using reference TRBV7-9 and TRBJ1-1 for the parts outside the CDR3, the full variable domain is DTGVSQNPRHKITKRGQNVTFRCDPISEHNRLYWYRQTLGQGPEFLTYFQNEAQLEKSRLLSDRFSAERPKGSFSTLEIQRTEQGDSAMYLCASSSYKTPNTEAFFGQGTRLTVV.

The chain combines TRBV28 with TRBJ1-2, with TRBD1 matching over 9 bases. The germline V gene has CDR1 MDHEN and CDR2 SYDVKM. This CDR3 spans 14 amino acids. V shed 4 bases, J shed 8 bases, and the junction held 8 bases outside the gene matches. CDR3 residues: CASSSTGTGFGYTF. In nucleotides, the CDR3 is TGTGCCAGCAGTTCGACCGGGACAGGGTTCGGCTACACCTTC.

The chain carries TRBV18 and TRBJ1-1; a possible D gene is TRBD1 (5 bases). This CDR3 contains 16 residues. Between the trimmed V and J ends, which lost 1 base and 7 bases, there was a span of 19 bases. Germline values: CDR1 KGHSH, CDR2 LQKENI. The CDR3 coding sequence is TGTGCCAGCTCACCACGAACTGGTATAGGGGTTGGTGAAGCTTTCTTT. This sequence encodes CASSPRTGIGVGEAFF.

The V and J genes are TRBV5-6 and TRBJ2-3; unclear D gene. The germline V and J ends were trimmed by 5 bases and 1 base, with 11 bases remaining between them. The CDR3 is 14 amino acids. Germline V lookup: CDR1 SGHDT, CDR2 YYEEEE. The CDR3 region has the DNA TGTGCCAGCAGTTTTGACACTGGCACAGATACGCAGTATTTT. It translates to CASSFDTGTDTQYF.

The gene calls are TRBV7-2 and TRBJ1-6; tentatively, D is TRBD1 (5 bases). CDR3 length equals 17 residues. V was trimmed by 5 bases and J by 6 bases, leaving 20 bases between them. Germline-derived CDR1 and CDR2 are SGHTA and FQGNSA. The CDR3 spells CASSPGGAGNSNSPLHF. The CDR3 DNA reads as TGTGCCAGCAGCCCTGGTGGGGCAGGGAACAGTAATTCACCCCTCCACTTT.

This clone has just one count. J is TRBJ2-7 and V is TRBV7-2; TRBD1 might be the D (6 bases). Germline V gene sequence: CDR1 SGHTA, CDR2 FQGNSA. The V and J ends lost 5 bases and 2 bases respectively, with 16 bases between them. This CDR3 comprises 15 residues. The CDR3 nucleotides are TGTGCCAGCAGCCGTAGGTGGGGGCCTCCCTACGAGCAGTACTTC. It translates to CASSRRWGPPYEQYF.

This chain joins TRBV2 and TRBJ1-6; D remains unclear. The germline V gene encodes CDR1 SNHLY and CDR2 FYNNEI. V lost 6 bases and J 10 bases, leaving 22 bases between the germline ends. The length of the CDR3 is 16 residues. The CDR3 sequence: CASSLFAPWEGSPLHF. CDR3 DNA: TGTGCCAGCAGCCTATTTGCGCCTTGGGAGGGCTCACCCCTCCACTTT.

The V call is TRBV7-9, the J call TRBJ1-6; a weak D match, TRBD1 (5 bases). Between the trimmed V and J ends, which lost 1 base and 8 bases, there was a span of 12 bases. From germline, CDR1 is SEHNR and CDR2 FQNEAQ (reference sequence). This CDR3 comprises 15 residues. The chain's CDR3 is CASSLVTRGYSPLHF. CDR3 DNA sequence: TGTGCCAGCAGCTTAGTGACTAGGGGATATTCACCCCTCCACTTT.

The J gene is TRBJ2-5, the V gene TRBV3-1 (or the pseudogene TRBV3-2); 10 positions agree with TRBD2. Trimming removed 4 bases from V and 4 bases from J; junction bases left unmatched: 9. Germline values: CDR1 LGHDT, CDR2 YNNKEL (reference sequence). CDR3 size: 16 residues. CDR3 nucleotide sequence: TGTGCCAGCAGCCCCCTTACTAGCGGGGCCTTAGAGACCCAGTACTTC. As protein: CASSPLTSGALETQYF.